Listed here are 22 T cell receptor beta chains from one sample, sequenced in a study of cytomegalovirus exposure and HLA in healthy donors. The PCR used 60 Vbeta and 13 Jbeta primers. Clones were sequenced by immunoSEQ multiplex PCR, and TCRdb holds only the in-frame ones, with some missing. The data show 150,000 to 200,000 clones, 79% seen once. The specimen was PBMCs. Receptor source: a woman in her forties or fifties in good health and CMV-seronegative.

This chain's CDR3 is CASSPRGGESNEKLFF. In DNA form, the CDR3 reads TGTGCCAGCAGCCCGAGGGGGGGGGAAAGTAATGAAAAACTGTTTTTT. This chain joins TRBV9 and TRBJ1-4; TRBD1 might be the D (6 bases). V dropped 4 bases and J dropped 4 bases, with 17 bases sitting between them. Germline assignment: CDR1 SGDLS and CDR2 YYNGEE. The CDR3 sequence is 16 residues long.

The chain links TRBV7-3 to TRBJ2-2; 9 nucleotides align to TRBD1. This CDR3 contains 15 residues. V lost 4 bases to trimming and J lost 5 bases; unmatched junction nucleotides: 5. Germline V gives CDR1 SGHTA, CDR2 FQGTGA. The CDR3 reads CASSSNRGRTGELFF. In DNA, the CDR3 is TGTGCCAGCAGCTCAAACAGGGGGCGGACCGGGGAGCTGTTTTTT. Together with reference TRBV7-3 and TRBJ2-2, the CDR3 gives the full variable domain: GAGVSQTPSNKVTEKGKYVELRCDPISGHTALYWYRQSLGQGPEFLIYFQGTGAADDSGLPNDRFFAVRPEGSVSTLKIQRTERGDSAVYLCASSSNRGRTGELFFGEGSRLTVL.

CDR3 protein: CASSSDRVGGTQYF. The CDR3 nucleotides read TGTGCCAGCAGCTCAGACAGGGTAGGGGGGACCCAGTACTTC. J is TRBJ2-5 and V is TRBV7-3; 7 positions match TRBD1. With V trimmed by 4 bases and J by 7 bases, 9 bases remained unmatched. The CDR3 totals 14 residues. CDR1 and CDR2 (germline): SGHTA, FQGTGA.

V gene TRBV6-5 combines with J gene TRBJ1-1, with 10 bases aligning to TRBD1. The junction had 5 bases not matched to a gene; V was cut back by 5 bases and J by 5 bases. CDR1 MNHEY and CDR2 SVGAGI come from the germline V gene. This CDR3 is 14 amino acids long. The CDR3 DNA sequence: TGTGCCAGCAGTCCCGACAGGGGGCAGACTGAAGCTTTCTTT. Its translation is CASSPDRGQTEAFF.

This chain links TRBV7-3 with TRBJ2-1, with 7 bases that match TRBD2. The CDR3 spans 16 residues. Trimming cost V 3 bases and J 2 bases; bases outside gene matches: 7. Germline CDR1 SGHTA, CDR2 FQGTGA. The CDR3 DNA reads TGTGCCAGCAGCTTCGCGCCTAGCGGTACCTACAATGAGCAGTTCTTC. Its protein is CASSFAPSGTYNEQFF. Together with reference TRBV7-3 and TRBJ2-1, the CDR3 gives the full variable domain: GAGVSQTPSNKVTEKGKYVELRCDPISGHTALYWYRQSLGQGPEFLIYFQGTGAADDSGLPNDRFFAVRPEGSVSTLKIQRTERGDSAVYLCASSFAPSGTYNEQFFGPGTRLTVL.

This clone came up once. The chain links TRBV11-2 to TRBJ1-2, with TRBD1 matching over 9 bases. V gave up 5 bases and J gave up 6 bases; unmatched junction bases: 10. From germline, CDR1 is SGHAT and CDR2 FQNNGV. The CDR3 sequence is 15 residues long. This CDR3 is CASSRTGGDLNGYTF. CDR3 bases: TGTGCCAGCAGCCGTACAGGGGGCGACTTGAATGGCTACACCTTC.

The chain joins TRBV7-2 to TRBJ2-2, with 12 bases fitting TRBD1. V shed 3 bases, J shed 7 bases, and the junction held 12 bases outside the gene matches. The CDR3 sequence is 18 residues long. Germline CDR1 SGHTA, CDR2 FQGNSA. In DNA form, the CDR3 reads TGTGCCAGCAGCTTGGAGTCCCGGGACAGGGGGCATGGCGGGGAGCTGTTTTTT. It is translated as CASSLESRDRGHGGELFF.

The V call is TRBV6-1, the J call TRBJ1-1, with 7 bases lining up with TRBD1. The CDR3 is made up of 14 amino acids. Germline V gives CDR1 MNHNS, CDR2 SASEGT. V was clipped by 7 bases and J by 1 base; unmatched bases: 6. CDR3 coding DNA: TGTGCCAGCAACACAGCAGGGGGGAACACTGAAGCTTTCTTT. Protein sequence: CASNTAGGNTEAFF.

The V call is TRBV19, the J call TRBJ1-4, with 8 bases aligning to TRBD1. Germline CDR1 is LNHDA and CDR2 is SQIVND (reference sequence). CDR3 length: 14 amino acids. J lost 8 bases, V lost 6 bases, and 8 bases had no gene match. CDR3 amino acids: CASRRGTGGEKLFF. In DNA form, the CDR3 reads TGTGCCAGTAGGAGGGGGACAGGAGGAGAAAAACTGTTTTTT.

The V and J genes are TRBV19 and TRBJ2-5; 9 nucleotides align to TRBD2. CDR3 length equals 15 residues. The V gene end was trimmed by 5 bases and the J gene end by 5 bases; junction bases not matched to a gene: 9. CDR1 is LNHDA and CDR2 is SQIVND in the germline V gene (reference sequence). CDR3 sequence (DNA): TGTGCCAGTAGTGTGCAAGCGGGAGGTGGGGAGACCCAGTACTTC. As protein: CASSVQAGGGETQYF.

The rearrangement joins TRBV7-8 to TRBJ2-5, with TRBD2 matching over 8 bases. V was pared by 5 bases and J by 5 bases, with 16 bases of the junction left unmatched. Per the germline V gene, CDR1 is SGHVS and CDR2 is FQNEAQ. The CDR3 spans 17 residues. CDR3 region: CASSPRYGGLEGETQYF. DNA of the CDR3: TGTGCCAGCAGCCCCCGTTATGGGGGACTAGAGGGGGAGACCCAGTACTTC.

The chain joins TRBV6-4 to TRBJ2-1; 12 positions match TRBD1. From germline, CDR1 is MRHNA and CDR2 SNTAGT. The junction had 8 bases not matched to a gene; V was cut back by 3 bases and J by 8 bases. There are 16 residues in the CDR3. The CDR3, as DNA: TGTGCCAGCAGTGAGAGGGACAGGGGGCTTCAATATGAGCAGTTCTTC. It is translated as CASSERDRGLQYEQFF.

V gene TRBV7-2 combines with J gene TRBJ1-1; D is unresolved. V was pared by 5 bases and J by 4 bases, with 11 bases between. This CDR3 is 13 amino acids long. CDR1 is SGHTA and CDR2 is FQGNSA in the germline V gene. CDR3 sequence reads: CASSPQFSTEAFF. The CDR3 bases are TGTGCCAGCAGCCCCCAGTTCTCCACTGAAGCTTTCTTT.

This clone came up once. J is TRBJ2-2 and V is TRBV6-1; D call uncertain. The V end lost 4 bases, the J end lost 2 bases, and 8 bases lay between the germline ends. CDR1 is MNHNS and CDR2 is SASEGT in the germline V gene. The CDR3 totals 14 residues. The CDR3 region has the DNA TGTGCCAGCAGTGCACAGATAAACACCGGGGAGCTGTTTTTT. Protein product: CASSAQINTGELFF.

The chain has TRBV5-1 and TRBJ1-4, with TRBD1 as a possible D gene (5 bases). The germline gives CDR1 SGHRS, CDR2 YFSETQ. The CDR3 totals 17 residues. Trimming left V 1 base short and J 6 bases short, with 19 bases between. The CDR3 nucleotides are TGCGCCAGCAGCTTGAACCCTGACAGCCAAGGGGATGAAAAACTGTTTTTT. It is translated as CASSLNPDSQGDEKLFF.

The V and J genes are TRBV2 and TRBJ2-7; a weak D match, TRBD2 (7 bases). Germline values: CDR1 SNHLY, CDR2 FYNNEI. V lost 4 bases to trimming and J lost 0 bases, with 13 bases between them. CDR3 length: 15 amino acids. CDR3 sequence: CASSALRGGSYEQYF. The CDR3 nucleotides read TGTGCCAGCAGTGCCCTGAGGGGGGGCTCCTACGAGCAGTACTTC.

The J gene is TRBJ2-4, the V gene TRBV7-2; 8 nucleotides agree with TRBD1. V lost 6 bases to trimming and J lost 7 bases; unmatched junction nucleotides: 11. Germline assignment: CDR1 SGHTA and CDR2 FQGNSA. This CDR3 has 15 residues. The CDR3 bases are TGTGCCAGCAGGCCCCCAGGGGGCCTTGGGAACATTCAGTACTTC. Its translation is CASRPPGGLGNIQYF.

The chain couples TRBV11-2 to TRBJ2-7; TRBD2 is a possible D gene (6 bases). Germline CDR1 is SGHAT and CDR2 is FQNNGV. V gave up 0 bases and J gave up 2 bases, with 17 bases separating them. CDR3 size: 17 residues. CDR3 amino acids: CASSLDSVGTSTYEQYF. DNA for the CDR3: TGTGCCAGCAGCTTAGATTCGGTCGGGACTTCAACCTACGAGCAGTACTTC.

CDR3 amino acids: CATSRDPGVRLQETQYF. The CDR3 region has the DNA TGTGCCACCAGCAGAGATCCGGGGGTGAGGCTCCAAGAGACCCAGTACTTC. This rearrangement joins TRBV15 to TRBJ2-5; maybe TRBD2 (6 bases). The CDR3 loop spans 17 amino acids. Trimming took 0 bases from V and 1 from J, leaving 15 bases between them. CDR1 and CDR2 from the germline V gene are LNHNV and YYDKDF (reference sequence).

This clone appeared once. Sequence at one end of the junction differs from germline and may be a read error. The V call is TRBV7-9, the J call TRBJ2-5; 7 nucleotides align to TRBD1. The CDR3 runs to 13 residues. Germline V gives CDR1 SEHNR, CDR2 FQNEAQ (reference sequence). CDR3 DNA sequence: TGTTCCAGCAGCCCGACAGGGTTAGAGACCCAGTACTTC. Protein product: CSSSPTGLETQYF.

CDR3 nucleotide sequence: TGTGCCAGTAGAACCCGGGACAACAATCAGCCCCAGCATTTT. This translates into CASRTRDNNQPQHF. The V gene is TRBV19, the J gene TRBJ1-5; D is perhaps TRBD1 (6 bases). From germline, CDR1 is LNHDA and CDR2 SQIVND (reference sequence). This CDR3 region has 14 residues. The V end was cut by 6 bases, the J end by 3 bases, with 12 bases between.

Concerning this clone: The same CDR3 can be traced to other DNA sequences in this sample. This CDR3 is CASSLSGGETQYF. For the CDR3, the DNA is TGTGCCAGCAGCTTATCGGGTGGAGAGACCCAGTACTTC. V and J are TRBV7-3 and TRBJ2-5, with D uncertain. Germline CDR1 and CDR2: SGHTA and FQGTGA. The CDR3 is made up of 13 amino acids. V was shortened by 2 bases and J by 4 bases, with 8 bases between the two germline ends.